The clone carrying this T cell receptor beta chain was detected a few times. Its antigen is undetermined. A much larger clone lies a single base off, so this may be a read error. This sample was included in a study of T cells in Graves' hyperthyroidism and ophthalmopathy. Study-wide results and caveats: Clonotypes that were expanded in thyroid above 0.001 mostly appeared in blood too.

Amplification yielded TCR beta CDR3 regions, with RNA transcripts as the source. The HTBI set primed first-round TCR CDR3 RT-PCR. TCRdb independently ran MiXCR on the multiplex PCR reads; one entry per CDR3 protein. The repertoire holds hundreds of thousands of distinct CDR3 sequences, with 12% to 15% as singletons. Stable disease denoted Graves' hyperthyroidism without ophthalmopathy progression within 18 months. Newly diagnosed patients aged 18 to 65 had hyperthyroidism of under 2 months' duration. The PBMCs were taken from under 12 ml of fresh peripheral blood. The CDR3 is 13 amino acids. V was clipped by 2 bases and J by 6 bases, with 7 bases between them. CDR1 is SGHTA, CDR2 FQGTGA, per germline.

This TCR came from a young woman with Graves' hyperthyroidism. Sequencing was carried out using blood. The rearrangement joins TRBV7-3 to TRBJ2-2; weak D call: TRBD2 (5 bases). CDR3 nucleotides: TGTGCCAGCAGCTTACGGCGGGCCGGGGAGCTGTTTTTT. This translates into CASSLRRAGELFF.